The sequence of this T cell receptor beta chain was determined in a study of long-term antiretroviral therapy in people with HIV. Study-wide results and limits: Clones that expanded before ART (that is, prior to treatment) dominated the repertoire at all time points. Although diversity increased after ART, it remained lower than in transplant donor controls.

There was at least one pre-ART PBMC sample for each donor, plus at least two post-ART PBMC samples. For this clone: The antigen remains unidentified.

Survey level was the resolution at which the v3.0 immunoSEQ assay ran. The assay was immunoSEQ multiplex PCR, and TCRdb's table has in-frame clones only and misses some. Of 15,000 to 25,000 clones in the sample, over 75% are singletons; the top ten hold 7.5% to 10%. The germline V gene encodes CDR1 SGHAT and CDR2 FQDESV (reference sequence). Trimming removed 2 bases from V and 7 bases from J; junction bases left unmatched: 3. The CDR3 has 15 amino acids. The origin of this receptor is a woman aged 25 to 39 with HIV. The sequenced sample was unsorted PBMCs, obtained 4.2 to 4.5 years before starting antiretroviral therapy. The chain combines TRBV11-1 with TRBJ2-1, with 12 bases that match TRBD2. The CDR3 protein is CASSLRLAGGNEQFF. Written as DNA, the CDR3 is TGTGCCAGCAGCTTACGGCTAGCGGGGGGGAATGAGCAGTTCTTC.